This TCR beta chain was retrieved from a study of molecular identifiers for immune sequencing clone quantification. TCRdb recomputed calls from the PCR reads with MiXCR, one row per CDR3 protein. The sample has about 320,000 distinct CDR3 sequences, about a fifth seen once. This clonotype was observed many times. Per the germline V gene, CDR1 is SEHNR and CDR2 is FQNEAQ (reference sequence). Trimming pared 1 base from V and 5 bases from J, leaving 9 bases between. The CDR3 sequence is 13 residues long. This TCR came from a human donor in good health. Some libraries in this study had Jurkat cell RNA spiked in. The sample was naive CD8+ T cells from blood, with Jurkat cell RNA spiked in. Subset of the sample: FACS-sorted CD8+CD4-CCR7+CD45RA+ naive T cells. This rearrangement joins TRBV7-9 to TRBJ2-7, with D unresolved. The CDR3 DNA is TGTGCCAGCAGCTTAGGGTTGGAGCACGAGCAGTACTTC. This encodes CASSLGLEHEQYF.